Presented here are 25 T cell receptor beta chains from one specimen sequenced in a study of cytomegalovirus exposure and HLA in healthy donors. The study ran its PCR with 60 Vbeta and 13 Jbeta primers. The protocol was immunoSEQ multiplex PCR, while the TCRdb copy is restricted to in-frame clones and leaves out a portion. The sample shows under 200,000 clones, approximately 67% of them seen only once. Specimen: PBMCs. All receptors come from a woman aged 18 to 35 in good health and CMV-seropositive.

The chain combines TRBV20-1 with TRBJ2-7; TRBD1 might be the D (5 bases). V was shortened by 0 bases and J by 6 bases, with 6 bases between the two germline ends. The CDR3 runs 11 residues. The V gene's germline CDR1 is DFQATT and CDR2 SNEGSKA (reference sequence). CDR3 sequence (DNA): TGCAGTGCTAGAGAGGGGCGCGAGCAGTACTTC. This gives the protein CSAREGREQYF.

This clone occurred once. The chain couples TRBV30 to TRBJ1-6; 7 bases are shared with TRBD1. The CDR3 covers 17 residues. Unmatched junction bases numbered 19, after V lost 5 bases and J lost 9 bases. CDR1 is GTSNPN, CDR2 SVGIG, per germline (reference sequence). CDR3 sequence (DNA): TGTGCCTGGGGGGACAGCATGTGGGGGCTAAAAGTTTCACCCCTCCACTTT. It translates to CAWGDSMWGLKVSPLHF.

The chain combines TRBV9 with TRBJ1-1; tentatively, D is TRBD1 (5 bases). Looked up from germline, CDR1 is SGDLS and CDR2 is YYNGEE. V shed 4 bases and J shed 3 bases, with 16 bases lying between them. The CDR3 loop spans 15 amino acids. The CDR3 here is CASSTLLGGHTEAFF. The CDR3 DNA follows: TGTGCCAGCAGCACCTTACTGGGGGGTCACACTGAAGCTTTCTTT.

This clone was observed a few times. The CDR3 loop is CASSSNNRETGELFF. The CDR3 nucleotides read TGTGCCAGCAGCTCTAATAACCGGGAGACCGGGGAGCTGTTTTTT. V is TRBV7-9 and J is TRBJ2-2; D perhaps matches TRBD2 (6 bases). The CDR3 extends over 15 amino acids. The V gene lost 4 bases and the J gene lost 5 bases, with 14 bases spanning the gap. Germline lookup yields CDR1 SEHNR and CDR2 FQNEAQ (reference sequence).

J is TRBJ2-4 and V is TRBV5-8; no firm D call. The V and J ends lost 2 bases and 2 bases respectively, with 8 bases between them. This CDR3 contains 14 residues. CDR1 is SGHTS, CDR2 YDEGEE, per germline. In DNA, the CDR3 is TGTGCCAGCAGCTTTCGCAGTTCCAAAAACATTCAGTACTTC. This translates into CASSFRSSKNIQYF.

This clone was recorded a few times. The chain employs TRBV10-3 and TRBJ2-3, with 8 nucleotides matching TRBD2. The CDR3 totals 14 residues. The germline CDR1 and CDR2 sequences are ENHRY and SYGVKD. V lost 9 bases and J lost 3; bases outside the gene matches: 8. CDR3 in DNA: TGTGCCATTTGGACTAGCCTGGAGACAGATACGCAGTATTTT. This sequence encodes CAIWTSLETDTQYF.

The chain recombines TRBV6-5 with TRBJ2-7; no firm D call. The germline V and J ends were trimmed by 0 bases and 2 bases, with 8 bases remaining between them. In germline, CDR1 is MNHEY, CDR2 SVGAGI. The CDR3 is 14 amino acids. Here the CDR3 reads CASSYSPLPYEQYF. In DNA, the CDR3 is TGTGCCAGCAGTTACTCGCCACTCCCCTACGAGCAGTACTTC.

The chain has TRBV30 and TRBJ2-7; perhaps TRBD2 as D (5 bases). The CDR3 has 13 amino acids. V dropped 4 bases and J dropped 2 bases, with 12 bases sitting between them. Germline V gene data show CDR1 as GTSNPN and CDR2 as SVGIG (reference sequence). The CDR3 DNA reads TGTGCCTGGAACCAGCGGATACCCTACGAGCAGTACTTC. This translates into CAWNQRIPYEQYF.

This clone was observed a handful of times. CDR3 bases: TGTGCCAGCAGTTGGAACAGGGTGACCTACGAGCAGTACTTC. This translates into CASSWNRVTYEQYF. The J gene is TRBJ2-7, the V gene TRBV2; weak D call: TRBD1 (6 bases). V lost 5 bases to trimming and J lost 2 bases, with 13 bases between them. This CDR3 region has 14 residues. Germline loops: CDR1 SNHLY, CDR2 FYNNEI.

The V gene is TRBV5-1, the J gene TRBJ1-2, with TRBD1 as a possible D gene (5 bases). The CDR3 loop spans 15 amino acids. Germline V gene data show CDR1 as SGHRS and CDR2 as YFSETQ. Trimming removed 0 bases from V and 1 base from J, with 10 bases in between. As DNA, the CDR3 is TGCGCCAGCAGCTTGGCGGCAGGGATTAACTATGGCTACACCTTC. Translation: CASSLAAGINYGYTF.

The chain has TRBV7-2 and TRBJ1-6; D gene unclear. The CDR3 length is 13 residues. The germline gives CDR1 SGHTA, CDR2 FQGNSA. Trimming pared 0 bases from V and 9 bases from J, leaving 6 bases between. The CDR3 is CASSLAYSSPLHF. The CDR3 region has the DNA TGTGCCAGCAGCTTAGCGTACAGTTCACCCCTCCACTTT. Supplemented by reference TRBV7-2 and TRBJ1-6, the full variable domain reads GAGVSQSPSNKVTEKGKDVELRCDPISGHTALYWYRQSLGQGLEFLIYFQGNSAPDKSGLPSDRFSAERTGGSVSTLTIQRTQQEDSAVYLCASSLAYSSPLHFGNGTRLTVT.

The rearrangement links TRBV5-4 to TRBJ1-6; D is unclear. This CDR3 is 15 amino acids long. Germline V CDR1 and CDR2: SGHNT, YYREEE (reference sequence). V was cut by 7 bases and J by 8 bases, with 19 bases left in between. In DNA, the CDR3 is TGTGCCAGCCACCGTCGAGACTGGCGCGATTCACCCCTCCACTTT. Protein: CASHRRDWRDSPLHF.

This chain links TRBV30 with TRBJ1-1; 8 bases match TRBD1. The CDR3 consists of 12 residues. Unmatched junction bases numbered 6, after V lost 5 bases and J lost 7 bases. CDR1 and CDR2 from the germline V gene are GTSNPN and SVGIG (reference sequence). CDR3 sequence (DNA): TGTGCCTGGGGCGACACAGGGGGTGAAGCTTTCTTT. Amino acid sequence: CAWGDTGGEAFF. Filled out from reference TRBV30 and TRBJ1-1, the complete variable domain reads SQTIHQWPATLVQPVGSPLSLECTVEGTSNPNLYWYRQAAGRGLQLLFYSVGIGQISSEVPQNLSASRPQDRQFILSSKKLLLSDSGFYLCAWGDTGGEAFFGQGTRLTVV.

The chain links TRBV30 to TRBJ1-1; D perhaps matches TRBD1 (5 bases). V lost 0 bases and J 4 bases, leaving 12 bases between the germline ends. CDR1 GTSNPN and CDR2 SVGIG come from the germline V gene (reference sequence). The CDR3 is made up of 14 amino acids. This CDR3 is CAWSVGRAITEAFF. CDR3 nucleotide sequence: TGTGCCTGGAGTGTCGGCAGGGCTATCACTGAAGCTTTCTTT.

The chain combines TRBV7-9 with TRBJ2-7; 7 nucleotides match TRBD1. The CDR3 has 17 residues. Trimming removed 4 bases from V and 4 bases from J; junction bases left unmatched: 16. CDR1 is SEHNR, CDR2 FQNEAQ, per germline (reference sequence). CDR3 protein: CASSSPPRRGLWYEQYF. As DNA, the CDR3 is TGTGCCAGCAGCTCCCCCCCTCGAAGGGGGCTTTGGTACGAGCAGTACTTC.

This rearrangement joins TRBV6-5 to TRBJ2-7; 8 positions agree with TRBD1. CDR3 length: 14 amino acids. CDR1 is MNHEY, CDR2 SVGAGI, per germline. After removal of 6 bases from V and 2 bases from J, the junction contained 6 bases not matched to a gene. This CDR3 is CASRPDRDPYEQYF. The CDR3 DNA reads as TGTGCCAGCAGACCGGACAGGGACCCCTACGAGCAGTACTTC.

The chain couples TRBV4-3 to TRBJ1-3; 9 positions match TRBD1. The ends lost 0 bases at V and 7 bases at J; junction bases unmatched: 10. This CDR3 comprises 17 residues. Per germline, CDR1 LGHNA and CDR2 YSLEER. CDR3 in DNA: TGCGCCAGCAGCCAAGATCCCTGGGGGACAGGGAGGAACACCATATATTTT. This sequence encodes CASSQDPWGTGRNTIYF.

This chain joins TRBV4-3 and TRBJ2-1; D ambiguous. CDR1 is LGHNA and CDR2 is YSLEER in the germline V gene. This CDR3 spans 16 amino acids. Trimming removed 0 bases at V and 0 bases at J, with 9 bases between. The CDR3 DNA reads TGCGCCAGCAGCCAAGAGTCCCGGAGCTCCTACAATGAGCAGTTCTTC. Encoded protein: CASSQESRSSYNEQFF.

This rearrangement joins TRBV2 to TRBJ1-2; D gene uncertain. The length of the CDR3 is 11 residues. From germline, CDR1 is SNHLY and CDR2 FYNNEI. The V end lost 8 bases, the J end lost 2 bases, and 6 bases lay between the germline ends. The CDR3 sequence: CASPKNYGYTF. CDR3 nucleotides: TGTGCCAGCCCTAAGAACTATGGCTACACCTTC.

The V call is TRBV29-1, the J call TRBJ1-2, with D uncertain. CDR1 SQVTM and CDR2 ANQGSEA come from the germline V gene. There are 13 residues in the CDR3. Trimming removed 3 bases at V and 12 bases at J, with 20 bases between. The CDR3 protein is CSVDSAQGSGHTF. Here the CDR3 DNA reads TGCAGCGTTGACTCGGCACAAGGGAGTGGTCACACCTTC.

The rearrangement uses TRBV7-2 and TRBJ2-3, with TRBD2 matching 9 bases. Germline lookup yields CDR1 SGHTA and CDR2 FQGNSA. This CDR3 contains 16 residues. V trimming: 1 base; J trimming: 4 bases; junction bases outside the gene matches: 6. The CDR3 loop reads CASSLVGGRDADTQYF. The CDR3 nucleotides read TGTGCCAGCAGCTTAGTGGGCGGGAGGGACGCAGATACGCAGTATTTT.

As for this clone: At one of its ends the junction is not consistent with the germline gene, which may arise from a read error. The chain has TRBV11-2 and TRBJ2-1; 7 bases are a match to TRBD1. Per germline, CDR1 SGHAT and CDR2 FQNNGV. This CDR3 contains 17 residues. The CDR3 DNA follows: TGTGCCAGCGGCTTAAGGACAGGCATAAAAAACTACAATGAGCAGTTCTTC. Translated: CASGLRTGIKNYNEQFF.

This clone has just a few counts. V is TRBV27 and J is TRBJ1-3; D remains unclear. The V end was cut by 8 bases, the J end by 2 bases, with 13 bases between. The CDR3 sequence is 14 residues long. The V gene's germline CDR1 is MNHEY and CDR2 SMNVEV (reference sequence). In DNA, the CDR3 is TGTGCCAGCGCGAGGCGTAAACCTGGAAACACCATATATTTT. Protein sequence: CASARRKPGNTIYF.

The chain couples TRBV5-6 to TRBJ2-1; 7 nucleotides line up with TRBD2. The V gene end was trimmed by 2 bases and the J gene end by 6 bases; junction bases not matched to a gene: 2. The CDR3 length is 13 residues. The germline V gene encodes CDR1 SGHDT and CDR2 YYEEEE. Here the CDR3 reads CASSFSSGNEQFF. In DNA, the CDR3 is TGTGCCAGCAGCTTTTCTAGCGGCAATGAGCAGTTCTTC.

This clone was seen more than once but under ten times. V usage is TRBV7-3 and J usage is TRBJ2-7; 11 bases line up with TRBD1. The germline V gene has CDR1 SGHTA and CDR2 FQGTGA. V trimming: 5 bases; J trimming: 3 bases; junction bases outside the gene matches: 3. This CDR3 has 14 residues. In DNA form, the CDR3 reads TGTGCCAGCAGCCGCGGGACAGGGGGCTACGAGCAGTACTTC. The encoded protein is CASSRGTGGYEQYF.